These 32 T cell receptor beta chains came from one sample sequenced in a study of T cell repertoires in cytomegalovirus infection. TCRdb passed the reads through MiXCR, listing each CDR3 protein once. The data contain about 530,000 distinct CDR3 sequences, roughly 29% of them singletons. The sequenced sample was PBMCs. The receptors were gathered from a human donor in good health (CMV status not recorded). Some clones in this sample may be carry-over from other donors' samples.

The chain employs TRBV29-1 and TRBJ2-5; weak D call: TRBD2 (5 bases). The CDR3 length is 12 residues. CDR1 is SQVTM and CDR2 is ANQGSEA in the germline V gene. V lost 3 bases and J 4 bases, leaving 9 bases between the germline ends. The CDR3 spells CSVEGGPETQYF. In nucleotides, the CDR3 is TGCAGCGTTGAGGGCGGGCCAGAGACCCAGTACTTC.

This clonotype was observed many times. The chain is built from TRBV7-2 and TRBJ2-7; D is unclear. CDR1 SGHTA and CDR2 FQGNSA come from the germline V gene. V was cut by 1 base and J by 2 bases, with 12 bases left in between. The CDR3 spans 15 residues. DNA of the CDR3: TGTGCCAGCAGCTTAGTTGGCCACAGCACCTACGAGCAGTACTTC. Its protein is CASSLVGHSTYEQYF.

The table lists this clonotype with many counts. This rearrangement joins TRBV7-2 to TRBJ1-1, with D unclear. V was pared by 4 bases and J by 1 base, with 13 bases between. CDR3 length: 15 amino acids. The germline V gene encodes CDR1 SGHTA and CDR2 FQGNSA. The CDR3, as DNA: TGTGCCAGCAGCTCACGCCCGGCCAGGAACACTGAAGCTTTCTTT. Amino acid sequence: CASSSRPARNTEAFF. The full variable domain, rest sourced from reference TRBV7-2 and TRBJ1-1, is GAGVSQSPSNKVTEKGKDVELRCDPISGHTALYWYRQSLGQGLEFLIYFQGNSAPDKSGLPSDRFSAERTGGSVSTLTIQRTQQEDSAVYLCASSSRPARNTEAFFGQGTRLTVV.

In DNA, the CDR3 is TGTGCCAGCAGTGAAAGGGAGTGGGCCGGGGAGCTGTTTTTT. It translates to CASSEREWAGELFF. This rearrangement joins TRBV2 to TRBJ2-2; TRBD2 might be the D (5 bases). Per germline, CDR1 SNHLY and CDR2 FYNNEI. V lost 2 bases, J lost 6 bases, and 10 bases lay in between. The CDR3 consists of 14 residues.

V gene TRBV14 combines with J gene TRBJ2-3; D perhaps matches TRBD2 (5 bases). The V gene lost 0 bases and the J gene lost 4 bases, with 14 bases spanning the gap. The CDR3 contains 16 residues. CDR1 is SGHDN, CDR2 FVKESK, per germline. CDR3 sequence: CASSQDSDLTPDTQYF. The CDR3 DNA is TGTGCCAGCAGCCAAGATAGCGACCTAACGCCAGATACGCAGTATTTT.

This clonotype has just a few counts. The gene calls are TRBV20-1 and TRBJ2-5, with 9 bases fitting TRBD1. The CDR3 runs 19 residues. The germline V gene has CDR1 DFQATT and CDR2 SNEGSKA (reference sequence). With 1 base clipped from V and 2 bases from J, the junction kept 17 bases outside the gene matches. Written as DNA, the CDR3 is TGCAGTGCTAGAGTTGTAGGGACAGGGTTCCCCGCTATTCAAGAGACCCAGTACTTC. It codes for CSARVVGTGFPAIQETQYF.

This clonotype has just a few counts. The chain links TRBV7-9 to TRBJ2-3; maybe TRBD2 (6 bases). This CDR3 has 12 amino acids. The V end lost 4 bases, the J end lost 7 bases, and 9 bases lay between the germline ends. The germline V gene has CDR1 SEHNR and CDR2 FQNEAQ (reference sequence). CDR3 region: CASSSTSYTQYF. In nucleotides, the CDR3 is TGTGCCAGCAGCTCGACTAGTTATACGCAGTATTTT.

In DNA, the CDR3 is TGTGCCAGCACCCAGGGCACTGAAGCTTTCTTT. This encodes CASTQGTEAFF. V gene TRBV6-2 or TRBV6-3 combines with J gene TRBJ1-1, with D perhaps TRBD1 (5 bases). V lost 7 bases and J 4 bases, leaving 7 bases between the germline ends. Germline V gene lookup returns CDR1 MNHEY and CDR2 SVGEGT. The CDR3 contains 11 residues.

The genes are TRBV23-1 and TRBJ1-4; a weak D match, TRBD1 (5 bases). TRBV23-1 is an open reading frame, and its role is uncertain. The CDR3 covers 18 residues. Trimming shortened V by 1 base and J by 4 bases, and 19 bases separated the two germline ends. The CDR3 here is CASSQWPVSAGRNEKLFF. CDR3 nucleotides: TGCGCCAGCAGTCAATGGCCCGTCTCTGCGGGGCGTAATGAAAAACTGTTTTTT.

The V call is TRBV2, the J call TRBJ2-5; D might be TRBD2 (5 bases). V was shortened by 5 bases and J by 2 bases, with 9 bases between the two germline ends. The CDR3 covers 13 residues. Germline V gene data show CDR1 as SNHLY and CDR2 as FYNNEI. CDR3 sequence reads: CASSTDWQETQYF. Here the CDR3 DNA reads TGTGCCAGCAGTACGGACTGGCAAGAGACCCAGTACTTC.

CDR3 DNA: TGTGCCAGCAGTCCTCTCGTGGGGGGTTTGACTGAAGCTTTCTTT. As protein: CASSPLVGGLTEAFF. This sequence joins TRBV3-1 and TRBJ1-1; possibly TRBD1 for D (5 bases). Germline assignment: CDR1 LGHDT and CDR2 YNNKEL (reference sequence). This CDR3 region has 15 residues. The V gene lost 6 bases and the J gene lost 5 bases, with 19 bases spanning the gap.

This clonotype was found many times. The CDR3 is CASSLAGQGPYEQYF. The CDR3 bases are TGTGCCAGCAGCTTAGCCGGACAGGGACCCTACGAGCAGTACTTC. The rearrangement joins TRBV7-2 to TRBJ2-7, with 8 bases aligning to TRBD1. Germline CDR1 and CDR2: SGHTA and FQGNSA. The V and J ends lost 0 bases and 2 bases, in that order; junction bases with no gene match: 3. This CDR3 region has 15 residues.

CDR3 amino acids: CATSDTQDTQYF. The CDR3 DNA follows: TGTGCCACCAGTGATACCCAAGATACGCAGTATTTT. This rearrangement joins TRBV24-1 to TRBJ2-3; no firm D call. This CDR3 spans 12 amino acids. Deletions cut 3 bases from V and 5 bases from J, with 5 bases between. Germline-derived CDR1 and CDR2 are KGHDR and SFDVKD.

This clonotype has more than one count but fewer than ten. V usage is TRBV20-1 and J usage is TRBJ2-7; perhaps D is TRBD1 or TRBD2 (6 bases each). Trimming stripped 6 bases from V and 1 base from J, with 19 bases between. The germline V gene has CDR1 DFQATT and CDR2 SNEGSKA (reference sequence). The CDR3 contains 15 residues. CDR3 loop: CSAHVGGLASYEQYF. The CDR3 DNA reads TGCAGTGCCCATGTGGGGGGCCTGGCTTCCTACGAGCAGTACTTC.

This clonotype was observed a few times. This chain joins TRBV29-1 and TRBJ1-3; possible D gene TRBD1, 5 bases. The germline V and J ends were trimmed by 1 base and 0 bases, with 10 bases remaining between them. This CDR3 spans 15 amino acids. Per germline, CDR1 SQVTM and CDR2 ANQGSEA. The CDR3 loop is CSVEGPGSSGNTIYF. The DNA for the CDR3 is TGCAGCGTTGAAGGGCCAGGGAGCTCTGGAAACACCATATATTTT.

J is TRBJ1-2 and V is TRBV12-3 or TRBV12-4; D possibly corresponds to TRBD1 (5 bases). The V and J ends lost 7 bases and 4 bases respectively, with 13 bases between them. The length of the CDR3 is 13 residues. The CDR3 loop is CASILVGGYGYTF. CDR3 nucleotide sequence: TGTGCCAGCATCCTGGTGGGGGGCTATGGCTACACCTTC.

J is TRBJ2-7 and V is TRBV6-1, with 7 nucleotides matching TRBD2. The J segment lost 2 bases and the V segment lost 5 bases, leaving 12 bases of the junction unmatched. CDR1 and CDR2 from the germline V gene are MNHNS and SASEGT. There are 16 residues in the CDR3. In nucleotides, the CDR3 is TGTGCCAGCAGTAGTACCGGCCGGGAGGAGGCCTACGAGCAGTACTTC. Translated, it gives CASSSTGREEAYEQYF.

This chain connects TRBV20-1 to TRBJ1-2; possible D gene TRBD1, 5 bases. V dropped 0 bases and J dropped 3 bases, with 11 bases sitting between them. CDR1 DFQATT and CDR2 SNEGSKA come from the germline V gene (reference sequence). This CDR3 contains 14 residues. The CDR3 DNA follows: TGCAGTGCTAGAGATCTGCAGGGTTACTATGGCTACACCTTC. Amino acids: CSARDLQGYYGYTF.

This clonotype occurred a few times. CDR3 protein: CASSPGEGWGYTF. The CDR3 DNA is TGTGCCAGCAGCCCCGGCGAAGGATGGGGCTACACCTTC. J is TRBJ1-2 and V is TRBV11-2; the D is unclear. Trimming removed 5 bases from V and 8 bases from J, with 15 bases in between. Germline values: CDR1 SGHAT, CDR2 FQNNGV. This CDR3 region has 13 residues.

V is TRBV6-2 or TRBV6-3 and J is TRBJ2-2, with a weak D call TRBD2 (5 bases). The germline V gene encodes CDR1 MNHEY and CDR2 SVGEGT. V was trimmed by 0 bases and J by 1 base, leaving 15 bases between them. The CDR3 totals 18 residues. In DNA form, the CDR3 reads TGTGCCAGCAGTTACTCGTCGTCGCTAGCACAGAACACCGGGGAGCTGTTTTTT. It specifies CASSYSSSLAQNTGELFF.

Only one count was recorded for this clonotype. The V gene is TRBV7-8, the J gene TRBJ2-2; 9 nucleotides agree with TRBD2. Germline CDR1 SGHVS, CDR2 FQNEAQ. J gave up 5 bases and V 5 bases, and 9 bases lay outside the gene matches. The CDR3 length is 16 residues. DNA of the CDR3: TGTGCCAGCAGCCCAGAAACTAGCGGGTTAACCGGGGAGCTGTTTTTT. It specifies CASSPETSGLTGELFF. The full variable domain, rest sourced from reference TRBV7-8 and TRBJ2-2, is GAGVSQSPRYKVAKRGQDVALRCDPISGHVSLFWYQQALGQGPEFLTYFQNEAQLDKSGLPSDRFFAERPEGSVSTLKIQRTQQEDSAVYLCASSPETSGLTGELFFGEGSRLTVL.

V usage is TRBV20-1 and J usage is TRBJ2-1, with a tentative D call TRBD2 (6 bases). V was cut by 6 bases and J by 8 bases, with 20 bases left in between. CDR1 and CDR2 (germline): DFQATT, SNEGSKA (reference sequence). The CDR3 runs 14 residues. CDR3 DNA: TGCAGTGCCCCCCTTGGGCGGGATGTCTATGAGCAGTTCTTC. It encodes CSAPLGRDVYEQFF.

The chain is built from TRBV6-6 and TRBJ1-1; 11 nucleotides align to TRBD1. CDR3 size: 13 residues. Trimming took 4 bases from V and 8 from J; bases not matched to a gene: 3. Germline CDR1 MNHNY, CDR2 SVGAGI (reference sequence). CDR3: CASSWDRGAEAFF. The CDR3 DNA reads TGTGCCAGCAGTTGGGACAGGGGGGCCGAAGCTTTCTTT.

This chain connects TRBV7-2 to TRBJ2-7; weak D call: TRBD2 (5 bases). The CDR3 covers 16 residues. V was cut by 5 bases and J by 1 base, with 18 bases left in between. Germline CDR1 is SGHTA and CDR2 is FQGNSA. The CDR3 loop is CASSPPGGSESYEQYF. CDR3 nucleotide sequence: TGTGCCAGCAGCCCGCCCGGTGGTAGCGAGTCCTACGAGCAGTACTTC.

This clonotype has only a few counts. The V gene is TRBV12-3 or TRBV12-4, the J gene TRBJ1-2; 9 bases agree with TRBD1. The CDR3 extends over 14 amino acids. Germline trimming cut 4 bases from V and 6 bases from J; bases unmatched to any gene: 6. CDR3 in amino acids: CASSSRGDRDGYTF. CDR3 DNA sequence: TGTGCCAGCAGTTCCAGGGGGGACAGGGATGGCTACACCTTC.

This clonotype was observed a few times. The V call is TRBV6-5, the J call TRBJ2-3; 10 bases line up with TRBD2. This CDR3 comprises 18 residues. V shed 2 bases and J 6 bases; nucleotides not matched to a gene: 14. Germline V gene sequence: CDR1 MNHEY, CDR2 SVGAGI. CDR3 sequence reads: CASSYTLTLAGGGDTQYF. As DNA, the CDR3 is TGTGCCAGCAGTTACACGCTAACCTTAGCGGGAGGCGGGGATACGCAGTATTTT.

The V gene is TRBV4-3, the J gene TRBJ2-1; D unclear. Germline V CDR1 and CDR2: LGHNA, YSLEER. This CDR3 region has 14 residues. V dropped 0 bases and J dropped 9 bases, with 12 bases sitting between them. The CDR3 coding sequence is TGCGCCAGCAGCCAAGATCGTCGCCGAATTGAGCAGTTCTTC. Residues: CASSQDRRRIEQFF.

This clonotype has at least ten counts. This sequence joins TRBV7-2 and TRBJ2-3; no firm D call. In germline, CDR1 is SGHTA, CDR2 FQGNSA. The CDR3 covers 14 residues. The V gene lost 1 base and the J gene lost 3 bases, with 8 bases spanning the gap. CDR3 bases: TGTGCCAGCAGCTTAGTAGGACGGACAGATACGCAGTATTTT. The encoded protein is CASSLVGRTDTQYF.

This clonotype was observed a few times. The chain recombines TRBV29-1 with TRBJ1-5; no clear D gene. In germline, CDR1 is SQVTM, CDR2 ANQGSEA. The ends were cut back, 3 bases at V and 1 base at J, with 7 bases in the middle. The CDR3 is made up of 13 amino acids. The CDR3 DNA reads TGCAGCGTTGAGATTACCAGCAATCAGCCCCAGCATTTT. Translated, it gives CSVEITSNQPQHF.

In its sample, this clonotype was seen a few times. This CDR3 reads CASSLIEGAYGYTF. CDR3 in DNA: TGTGCCAGCAGTTTAATCGAGGGTGCCTATGGCTACACCTTC. The chain joins TRBV27 to TRBJ1-2; D call uncertain. V dropped 2 bases and J dropped 4 bases, with 11 bases sitting between them. CDR1 and CDR2 (germline): MNHEY, SMNVEV (reference sequence). This CDR3 has 14 amino acids.

This clonotype was observed many times. This chain joins TRBV7-3 and TRBJ2-1, with TRBD2 identical over 9 bases. Germline CDR1 SGHTA, CDR2 FQGTGA. The V segment lost 5 bases and the J segment 4 bases; nucleotides outside the gene matches: 9. The CDR3 sequence is 16 residues long. The CDR3 protein is CASSVSGGALYNEQFF. In DNA form, the CDR3 reads TGTGCCAGCAGCGTTAGCGGGGGCGCCTTATACAATGAGCAGTTCTTC.

The CDR3 spells CASSEWGENGSPLHF. In DNA, the CDR3 is TGTGCCAGCAGTGAATGGGGGGAAAACGGTTCACCCCTCCACTTT. The V and J genes are TRBV25-1 and TRBJ1-6, with D possibly TRBD1 on 5 matching bases. This CDR3 region has 15 residues. CDR1 and CDR2 from the germline V gene are MGHDK and SYGVNS. The V end was cut by 1 base, the J end by 9 bases, with 13 bases between.